This is a list of T cell receptor beta chains from one sample in a study of blood T cell repertoires in COVID-19. Clones were sequenced by immunoSEQ multiplex PCR, and TCRdb holds only the in-frame ones, with some missing. The sample lists approximately 290,000 clones; 90% were seen once. The sample consisted of PBMCs or T cells enriched from blood (not recorded which). The receptor source for this set is a woman aged 18-29 years with acute COVID-19. CDR3s include the opening cysteine and the closing phenylalanine or tryptophan.

>TRBV12-5|TRBJ1-1
CASGGRAFNTEAFF
>TRBV19|TRBJ1-3
CASSRGGSGNTIYF
>TRBV28|TRBJ1-2
CASSLPRIGGGYTF
>TRBV3-1/TRBV3-2|TRBJ2-1
CASSQVPSYNEQFF
>TRBV19|TRBJ2-5
CASSGTGRQETQYF
>TRBV6-6|TRBJ1-3
CASSHRQGSGNTIYF
>TRBV28|TRBJ2-1
CARDTSESSYNEQFF
>TRBV2|TRBJ1-4
CASSEGTGGKGTNEKLFF
>TRBV4-1|TRBJ2-6
CASSQRRQGEREESGANVLTF
>TRBV7-2|TRBJ1-2
CASSSDGGRSYTF
>TRBV3-1/TRBV3-2|TRBJ2-1
CASSLDGGAHNEQFF
>TRBV12-5|TRBJ1-1
CASGYQVRVETEAFF
>TRBV9|TRBJ2-5
CASSVAPGVGGETQYF
>TRBV11-3|TRBJ2-3
CASAPGAPTDTQYF
>TRBV25-1|TRBJ2-1
CASQRTSGRVSYNEQFF
>TRBV18|TRBJ2-7
CASSPGTGGIEQYF
>TRBV7-6|TRBJ1-1
CASSLDMNTEAFF
>TRBV28|TRBJ2-7
CASSLQDRVSEQYF
>TRBV28|TRBJ1-1
CASSPVNTEAFF
>TRBV11-2|TRBJ1-1
CASSSLTGLHTEAFF
>TRBV30|TRBJ1-4
CAWSQRGWLRKLFF
>TRBV3-1/TRBV3-2|TRBJ2-2
CASSQRNSGPTGELFF
>TRBV5-6|TRBJ1-1
CASSSYGRNTEAFF
>TRBV6-1|TRBJ1-6
CASSEVLPRNSPLHF
>TRBV19|TRBJ1-5
CASSRVTVLSNQPQHF
>TRBV5-6|TRBJ2-7
CASSLRGSKFFYEQYF
>TRBV5-1|TRBJ1-5
CASSLAQYQPQHF
>TRBV27|TRBJ1-5
CASSLVNHQPQHF
>TRBV9|TRBJ2-2
CASSFQGTYTGELFF
>TRBV4-2|TRBJ1-2
CASSQGSRPGGNYGYTF
>TRBV27|TRBJ1-2
CASSWTGGSGGYTF
>TRBV7-3|TRBJ1-2
CASSFTPSGGFNYGYTF
>TRBV6-5|TRBJ2-7
CASSYGYGAYEQYF
>TRBV3-1/TRBV3-2|TRBJ1-1
CASSQGGGTEAFF
>TRBV18|TRBJ1-1
CASSPNDRDRAFF
>TRBV14|TRBJ1-2
CASSSGHPSYGYTF
>TRBV28|TRBJ2-4
CASSFPGLAGVKNIQYF
>TRBV9|TRBJ1-5
CASSPQGDLAQPQHF
>TRBV29-1|TRBJ2-7
CSVQVTGTGGSEQYF
>TRBV6-1|TRBJ2-7
CASSEDRQGGIGEQYF
>TRBV19|TRBJ2-2
CASSIGTGALGSGELFF
>TRBV5-1|TRBJ2-4
CASSVQGALGKNIQYF
>TRBV5-6|TRBJ2-7
CASSSLRFDEQYF
>TRBV24-1|TRBJ1-5
CATSDAGNSNQPQHF
>TRBV6-5|TRBJ1-5
CASSPGQSNQPQHF
>TRBV27|TRBJ1-2
CASSLTVNYGYTF
>TRBV6-5|TRBJ1-3
CASRSPSSSGNTIYF
>TRBV2|TRBJ2-3
CASREQGVRTDTQYF
>TRBV18|TRBJ2-7
CASSPPGTASYEQYF
>TRBV30|TRBJ1-2
CAWSVRPGTDYGYTF
>TRBV5-1|TRBJ2-7
CASSSQGIEQYF
>TRBV19|TRBJ2-3
CATKRRTSGLGAQYF
>TRBV28|TRBJ2-1
CASRQGLAFYNEQFF
>TRBV6-6|TRBJ2-7
CASSMRQGAYEQYF
>TRBV6-2/TRBV6-3|TRBJ1-6
CASSAPAEVLHF
>TRBV19|TRBJ2-7
CASSSLSGTRSYEQYF